This T cell receptor (beta chain) was identified in a study of control samples from healthy donors and cancer patients. TCRdb keeps only in-frame clones here, not all; method: immunoSEQ multiplex PCR. Altogether approximately 59,000 clones are present, 87% being singletons, with the ten largest covering roughly 12%. The CDR3 is 13 amino acids. Germline CDR1 SNHLY, CDR2 FYNNEI. Trimming cost V 2 bases and J 2 bases, with 4 bases left between them. The sequenced sample was PBMCs. The receptor was isolated from a woman aged 55-70 years with lung cancer. This chain links TRBV2 with TRBJ2-1; D not resolved. The CDR3, as DNA: TGTGCCAGCAGTGAAAGCACCTACAATGAGCAGTTCTTC. Its protein is CASSESTYNEQFF.